This is a list of T cell receptor beta chains from one sample in a study of cytomegalovirus exposure and HLA in healthy donors. The table came from immunoSEQ multiplex PCR; TCRdb's copy has only in-frame clones and leaves some out. The data hold 150,000 to 200,000 clones, with roughly 87% observed a single time. The material sequenced was PBMCs. The receptors were sampled from a man between 50 and 59 years old in good health and CMV-seropositive. Both conserved end residues are trimmed from each CDR3.

J: TRBJ1-4; V: TRBV6-6; CDR3: ASSYSGQGYEKLF
J: TRBJ1-1; V: TRBV6-5; CDR3: ASSPWGRTEAF
J: TRBJ1-1; V: TRBV28; CDR3: ASSRLLEGITEAF
J: TRBJ1-6; V: TRBV9; CDR3: ASSERTGGSPLH
J: TRBJ2-3; V: TRBV7-9; CDR3: ASSATGAEVSQY
J: NA; V: TRBV29-1; CDR3: SVTTPRSSYEQY
J: TRBJ2-3; V: TRBV2; CDR3: ASNGAGAVDTQY
J: TRBJ1-2; V: TRBV5-6; CDR3: ASSLGRDYGYT
J: TRBJ2-7; V: TRBV6-1; CDR3: ASRIYGTGGYEQY
J: TRBJ2-4; V: TRBV7-8; CDR3: ASSLEYGGHKNIQY
J: TRBJ2-1; V: TRBV27; CDR3: ASSFLGDTPQRGWQF
J: TRBJ1-6; V: TRBV6-1; CDR3: ASSPDRPESPLH
J: TRBJ1-5; V: TRBV18; CDR3: ASSPPGGAGQPQH
J: TRBJ2-1; V: TRBV7-2; CDR3: ASSRLAGEHNEQF
J: TRBJ1-6; V: TRBV2; CDR3: ASRIQGASSPLH
J: TRBJ2-7; V: TRBV9; CDR3: ASNLAGGDYEQY
J: TRBJ2-7; V: TRBV5-1; CDR3: ASSFASGSSSYEQY
J: TRBJ1-4; V: TRBV5-1; CDR3: ASSDGTLRAYNEKLF
J: TRBJ2-2; V: TRBV5-1; CDR3: ASSFGTVHTGELF
J: TRBJ2-7; V: TRBV20-1; CDR3: SARLEEQY
J: TRBJ1-2; V: TRBV14; CDR3: ASSPERRVGYT
J: TRBJ2-1; V: TRBV9; CDR3: ASSVEGLAGGREQF
J: TRBJ2-7; V: TRBV19; CDR3: ASSIRGRTYEQY
J: TRBJ2-3; V: TRBV19; CDR3: ASSIAGSTDTQY